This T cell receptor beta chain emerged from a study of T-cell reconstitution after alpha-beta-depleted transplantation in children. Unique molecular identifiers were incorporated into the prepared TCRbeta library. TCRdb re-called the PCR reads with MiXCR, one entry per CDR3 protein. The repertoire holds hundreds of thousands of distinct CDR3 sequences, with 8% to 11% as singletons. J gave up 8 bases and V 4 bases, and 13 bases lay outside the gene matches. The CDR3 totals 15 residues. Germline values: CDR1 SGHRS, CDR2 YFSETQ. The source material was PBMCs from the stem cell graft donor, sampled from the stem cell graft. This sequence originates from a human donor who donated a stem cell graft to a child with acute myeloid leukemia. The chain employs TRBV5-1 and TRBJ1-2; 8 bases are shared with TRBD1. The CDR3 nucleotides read TGCGCCAGCAGCGATCCCCGGACAGGGCAATCCGGCTACACCTTC. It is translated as CASSDPRTGQSGYTF.